The 26 T cell receptor beta chains reported below all come from one sample, sequenced in a study of blood T cell repertoires in COVID-19. The repertoire was sequenced with immunoSEQ multiplex PCR; TCRdb's copy has only in-frame clones and lacks some. The sample consists of nearly 250,000 clones, roughly 82% of them appearing once. Specimen: PBMCs or T cells enriched from blood (not recorded which). These receptors came from a woman aged 50 to 60 who had recovered from COVID-19.

This sequence joins TRBV28 and TRBJ1-3; D ambiguous. V lost 3 bases and J lost 2, with 8 bases in between. This CDR3 region has 14 residues. CDR1 is MDHEN, CDR2 SYDVKM, per germline. CDR3: CASSFEGAGNTIYF. For the CDR3, the DNA is TGTGCCAGCAGTTTCGAGGGAGCTGGAAACACCATATATTTT.

The CDR3 protein is CASSPLGQGHLDTEAFF. The CDR3 DNA is TGTGCCAGCAGTCCCCTGGGACAGGGTCATTTGGACACTGAAGCTTTCTTT. This rearrangement joins TRBV28 to TRBJ1-1, with 9 bases matching TRBD1. J was trimmed by 3 bases and V by 5 bases; bases with no gene match: 13. Germline-derived CDR1 and CDR2 are MDHEN and SYDVKM. This CDR3 has 17 amino acids.

The chain uses TRBV4-3 and TRBJ1-2; 7 positions agree with TRBD1. The V gene end was trimmed by 1 base and the J gene end by 8 bases; junction bases not matched to a gene: 7. This CDR3 contains 14 residues. Germline CDR1 reads LGHNA; CDR2 reads YSLEER. CDR3 sequence: CASSQGRGRGGYTF. In DNA form, the CDR3 reads TGCGCCAGCAGCCAAGGTAGGGGGCGCGGAGGCTACACCTTC.

The chain employs TRBV30 and TRBJ1-1; D gene uncertain. There are 12 residues in the CDR3. Germline CDR1 GTSNPN, CDR2 SVGIG (reference sequence). V was shortened by 2 bases and J by 2 bases, with 6 bases between the two germline ends. The DNA of the CDR3 is TGTGCCTGGAGTCCAGTTAACACTGAAGCTTTCTTT. Translated, it gives CAWSPVNTEAFF.

This chain uses TRBV27 with TRBJ2-6; tentative D call: TRBD1 (7 bases). V was shortened by 5 bases and J by 0 bases, with 14 bases between the two germline ends. The CDR3 extends over 17 amino acids. Germline CDR1 and CDR2: MNHEY and SMNVEV (reference sequence). CDR3 DNA: TGTGCCAGCAGTCCGGGGGACAGCTACTCTGGGGCCAACGTCCTGACTTTC. Residues: CASSPGDSYSGANVLTF.

J is TRBJ2-1 and V is TRBV19, with TRBD2 matching over 10 bases. The CDR3 has 14 amino acids. Trimming removed 6 bases from V and 8 bases from J; junction bases left unmatched: 7. Germline lookup yields CDR1 LNHDA and CDR2 SQIVND (reference sequence). This chain's CDR3 is CASSLLAGVDEQFF. CDR3 in DNA: TGTGCCAGTAGCCTTCTAGCGGGAGTGGATGAGCAGTTCTTC.

This chain connects TRBV28 to TRBJ1-2; D possibly corresponds to TRBD1 (6 bases). The CDR3 has 13 residues. Germline-derived CDR1 and CDR2 are MDHEN and SYDVKM. The V gene lost 6 bases and the J gene lost 7 bases, with 15 bases spanning the gap. DNA for the CDR3: TGTGCCAGCAGCTCACAGGGAGTTCGTGGCTACACCTTC. This codes for CASSSQGVRGYTF.

V gene TRBV29-1 combines with J gene TRBJ2-2; 11 bases fit TRBD2. Germline values: CDR1 SQVTM, CDR2 ANQGSEA. V shed 7 bases, J shed 7 bases, and the junction held 5 bases outside the gene matches. This CDR3 is 13 amino acids long. The chain's CDR3 is CSARLAGRGELFF. Here the CDR3 DNA reads TGCAGCGCTCGACTAGCGGGACGCGGGGAGCTGTTTTTT.

The chain carries TRBV7-2 and TRBJ2-7, with 9 bases fitting TRBD1. This CDR3 contains 15 residues. V dropped 5 bases and J dropped 2; count of bases not matched to a gene: 7. Germline V gene data show CDR1 as SGHTA and CDR2 as FQGNSA. Written as DNA, the CDR3 is TGTGCCAGCAGCGCCGGGACAGGGACCCCCTACGAGCAGTACTTC. This sequence encodes CASSAGTGTPYEQYF.

This sequence joins TRBV19 and TRBJ1-3; D ambiguous. V lost 4 bases, J lost 0 bases, and 10 bases lay in between. The V gene's germline CDR1 is LNHDA and CDR2 SQIVND (reference sequence). The CDR3 covers 15 residues. The CDR3 here is CASSRRGGSGNTIYF. The CDR3 nucleotides read TGTGCCAGTAGTAGACGGGGAGGCTCTGGAAACACCATATATTTT.

This chain connects TRBV15 to TRBJ1-3; no firm D call. The CDR3 extends over 14 amino acids. Germline V gene data show CDR1 as LNHNV and CDR2 as YYDKDF (reference sequence). V dropped 1 base and J dropped 5 bases, with 9 bases sitting between them. CDR3 residues: CATSRGLQRNTIYF. In nucleotides, the CDR3 is TGTGCCACCAGCAGAGGGCTGCAGAGAAACACCATATATTTT.

The chain carries TRBV18 and TRBJ1-5; tentative D call: TRBD1 (6 bases). The germline V and J ends were trimmed by 3 bases and 0 bases, with 18 bases remaining between them. The CDR3 is 18 amino acids. Germline CDR1 and CDR2: KGHSH and LQKENI. The CDR3 is CASSPETGFFSSNQPQHF. For the CDR3, the DNA is TGTGCCAGCTCACCCGAGACAGGATTTTTCTCTAGCAATCAGCCCCAGCATTTT.

The V and J genes are TRBV6-1 and TRBJ1-5, with D maybe TRBD1 (6 bases). V gave up 3 bases and J gave up 2 bases, with 8 bases separating them. Germline V gives CDR1 MNHNS, CDR2 SASEGT. The CDR3 has 14 amino acids. The CDR3 DNA reads as TGTGCCAGCAGTGAGTCAGGGGGCAATCAGCCCCAGCATTTT. Protein product: CASSESGGNQPQHF.

This clone was detected only once. V and J are TRBV11-3 and TRBJ1-1, with a possible D match to TRBD1 (5 bases). There are 15 residues in the CDR3. Trimming cost V 1 base and J 1 base, with 10 bases left between them. The germline CDR1 and CDR2 sequences are SGHNT and YENEEA. In nucleotides, the CDR3 is TGTGCCAGCAGCTTAGGGGGCAGATCGAACACTGAAGCTTTCTTT. Residues: CASSLGGRSNTEAFF.

The chain combines TRBV11-1 with TRBJ2-7; D possibly corresponds to TRBD2 (5 bases). In germline, CDR1 is SGHAT, CDR2 FQDESV (reference sequence). Deletions cut 6 bases from V and 2 bases from J, with 14 bases between. The CDR3 is made up of 14 amino acids. CDR3 coding DNA: TGTGCCAGCAGTGGAGGAGGCGTAACCTACGAGCAGTACTTC. Residues: CASSGGGVTYEQYF. Full variable domain (rest looked up from reference TRBV11-1 and TRBJ2-7): EAEVAQSPRYKITEKSQAVAFWCDPISGHATLYWYRQILGQGPELLVQFQDESVVDDSQLPKDRFSAERLKGVDSTLKIQPAELGDSAMYLCASSGGGVTYEQYFGPGTRLTVT.

The chain links TRBV28 to TRBJ1-2, with 8 bases fitting TRBD1. Trimming cost V 1 base and J 5 bases; bases outside gene matches: 12. Germline V gene data show CDR1 as MDHEN and CDR2 as SYDVKM. CDR3 length equals 17 residues. CDR3 residues: CASSLSPGQGGGYGYTF. The CDR3 DNA sequence: TGTGCCAGCAGTTTATCTCCTGGACAGGGCGGCGGGTATGGCTACACCTTC.

The V and J genes are TRBV5-5 and TRBJ1-2, with D possibly matching TRBD1 (5 bases). Per germline, CDR1 SGHKS and CDR2 YYEKEE (reference sequence). The CDR3 loop spans 14 amino acids. V lost 4 bases and J lost 7, with 17 bases in between. DNA of the CDR3: TGTGCCAGCAGCAAGGAAGCAGGGTTAGGTGGCTACACCTTC. Its translation: CASSKEAGLGGYTF.

V and J are TRBV4-3 and TRBJ2-7; the D gene is possibly TRBD1 (6 bases). The CDR3 spans 17 residues. V was cut by 0 bases and J by 3 bases, with 18 bases left in between. The germline V gene encodes CDR1 LGHNA and CDR2 YSLEER. CDR3 residues: CASSQDNGAGAIYEQYF. As DNA, the CDR3 is TGCGCCAGCAGCCAAGATAATGGGGCAGGGGCCATCTACGAGCAGTACTTC.

The V and J genes are TRBV5-4 and TRBJ1-3, with a weak D call TRBD1 (6 bases). The CDR3 sequence is 14 residues long. Germline V gene data show CDR1 as SGHNT and CDR2 as YYREEE (reference sequence). The germline V and J ends were trimmed by 5 bases and 1 base, with 10 bases remaining between them. The CDR3 reads CASREQGSGNTIYF. DNA of the CDR3: TGTGCCAGCAGGGAACAGGGTTCTGGAAACACCATATATTTT.

The chain carries TRBV11-3 and TRBJ2-3; D gene uncertain. Germline V lookup: CDR1 SGHNT, CDR2 YENEEA. V was cut by 2 bases and J by 4 bases, with 16 bases left in between. The CDR3 extends over 16 amino acids. CDR3 nucleotides: TGTGCCAGCAGCTTATGGGCTGCCCCGCCGTCAGATACGCAGTATTTT. This sequence encodes CASSLWAAPPSDTQYF.

The chain combines TRBV4-3 with TRBJ2-1, with 15 bases identical to TRBD2. The CDR3 runs 20 residues. The junction had 7 bases not matched to a gene; V was cut back by 0 bases and J by 1 base. Germline values: CDR1 LGHNA, CDR2 YSLEER. CDR3 sequence (DNA): TGCGCCAGCAGCCAAGATCCGGGACTAGCGGGGGGAATATCCTACAATGAGCAGTTCTTC. The encoded protein is CASSQDPGLAGGISYNEQFF.

The J gene is TRBJ1-1, the V gene TRBV10-3, with D unclear. The CDR3 loop spans 14 amino acids. Germline CDR1 ENHRY, CDR2 SYGVKD. Between the trimmed V and J ends, which lost 10 bases and 0 bases, there was a span of 15 bases. The CDR3 DNA follows: TGTGCCAGCAACGGTCCCTTTTTGAACACTGAAGCTTTCTTT. Protein sequence: CASNGPFLNTEAFF.

This chain links TRBV12-3 or TRBV12-4 with TRBJ1-6; the D is unclear. CDR3 length equals 13 residues. The V end was cut by 9 bases, the J end by 9 bases, with 15 bases between. The CDR3 loop reads CASGLPAGSPLHF. Here the CDR3 DNA reads TGTGCCAGTGGACTACCCGCCGGTTCACCCCTCCACTTT.

The CDR3 region is CASSLGVWGRRSEQFF. CDR3 sequence (DNA): TGTGCCAGCAGTTTGGGGGTCTGGGGGCGCCGGAGCGAGCAGTTCTTC. This rearrangement joins TRBV27 to TRBJ2-1, with D possibly being TRBD1 (6 bases). Germline V gives CDR1 MNHEY, CDR2 SMNVEV (reference sequence). The length of the CDR3 is 16 residues. V lost 3 bases and J lost 10, with 22 bases in between.

The rearrangement links TRBV5-4 to TRBJ2-3; D is ambiguous. Germline-derived CDR1 and CDR2 are SGHNT and YYREEE (reference sequence). This CDR3 is 13 amino acids long. V shed 3 bases and J shed 6 bases, with 11 bases lying between them. The CDR3 DNA follows: TGTGCCAGCAGCTCCCCCCGCGAGGATACGCAGTATTTT. Translation gives CASSSPREDTQYF.

CDR3 nucleotides: TGTGCCAGCGTACTTCGACAGAACACCGGGGAGCTGTTTTTT. This translates into CASVLRQNTGELFF. This rearrangement joins TRBV2 to TRBJ2-2, with D hard to call. Trimming shortened V by 8 bases and J by 1 base, and 11 bases separated the two germline ends. The germline CDR1 and CDR2 sequences are SNHLY and FYNNEI. This CDR3 has 14 amino acids.